This T cell receptor beta chain was profiled in a study of radiotherapy plus CTLA-4 blockade in lung cancer. Overall study context: With 31% of patients having disease control, objective responses were seen in roughly 18%.

CDR1 and CDR2 (germline): MNHNS, SASEGT. Trimming took 7 bases from V and 7 from J; bases not matched to a gene: 10. CDR3 length: 14 residues. Chemo-refractory metastatic non-small-cell lung cancer patients were treated with focal radiation plus CTLA-4 blockade with ipilimumab. Generated by immunoSEQ multiplex PCR, the TCRdb table keeps only in-frame clones and is missing some. The data show around 72,000 clones, about 80% seen once. The chain is built from TRBV6-1 and TRBJ1-1; TRBD1 aligns across 9 bases. The sequence was obtained from a human donor with non-small cell lung cancer who had a complete response to radiotherapy plus ipilimumab. The sequences come from peripheral blood, collected from a patient treated with radiotherapy plus ipilimumab. The CDR3 nucleotides are TGTGCCAGCAACGATTTGGGACAGGGTTATGAAGCTTTCTTT. This codes for CASNDLGQGYEAFF.